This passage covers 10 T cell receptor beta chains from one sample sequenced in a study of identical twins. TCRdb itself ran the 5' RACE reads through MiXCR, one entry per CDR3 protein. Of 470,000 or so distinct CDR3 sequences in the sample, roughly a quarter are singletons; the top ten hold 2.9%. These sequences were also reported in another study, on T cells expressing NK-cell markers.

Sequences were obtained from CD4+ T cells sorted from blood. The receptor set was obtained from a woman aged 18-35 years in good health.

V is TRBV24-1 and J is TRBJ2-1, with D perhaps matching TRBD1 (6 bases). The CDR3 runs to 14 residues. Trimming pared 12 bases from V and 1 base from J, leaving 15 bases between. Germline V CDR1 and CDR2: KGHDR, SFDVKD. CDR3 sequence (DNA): TGTGCCCCCCGTGAGAGGGGGTCCTACAATGAGCAGTTCTTC. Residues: CAPRERGSYNEQFF.

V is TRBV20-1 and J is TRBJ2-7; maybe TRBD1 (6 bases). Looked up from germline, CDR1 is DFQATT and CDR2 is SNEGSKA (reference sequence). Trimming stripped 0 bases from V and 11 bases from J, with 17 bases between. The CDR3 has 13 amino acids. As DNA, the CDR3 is TGCAGTGCTAGAGATTTGGGCAGGGGCCTGGAGTACTTC. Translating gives CSARDLGRGLEYF.

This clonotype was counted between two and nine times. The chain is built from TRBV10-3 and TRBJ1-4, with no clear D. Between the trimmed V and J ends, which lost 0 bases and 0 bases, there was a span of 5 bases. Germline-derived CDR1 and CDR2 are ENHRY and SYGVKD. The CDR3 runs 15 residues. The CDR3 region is CAISESAATNEKLFF. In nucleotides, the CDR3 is TGTGCCATCAGTGAGTCAGCGGCAACTAATGAAAAACTGTTTTTT.

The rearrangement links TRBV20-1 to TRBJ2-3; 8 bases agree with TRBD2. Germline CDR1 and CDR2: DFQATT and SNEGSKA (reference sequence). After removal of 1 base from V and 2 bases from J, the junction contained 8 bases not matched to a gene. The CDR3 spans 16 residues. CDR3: CSARAFSGEITDTQYF. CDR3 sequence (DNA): TGCAGTGCTAGAGCCTTTAGCGGGGAAATCACAGATACGCAGTATTTT.

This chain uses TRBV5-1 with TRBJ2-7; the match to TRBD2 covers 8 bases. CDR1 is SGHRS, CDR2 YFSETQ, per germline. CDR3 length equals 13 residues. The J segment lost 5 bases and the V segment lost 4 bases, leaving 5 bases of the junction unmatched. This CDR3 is CASSGGGQDEQYF. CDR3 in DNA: TGCGCCAGCAGCGGCGGGGGGCAAGACGAGCAGTACTTC.

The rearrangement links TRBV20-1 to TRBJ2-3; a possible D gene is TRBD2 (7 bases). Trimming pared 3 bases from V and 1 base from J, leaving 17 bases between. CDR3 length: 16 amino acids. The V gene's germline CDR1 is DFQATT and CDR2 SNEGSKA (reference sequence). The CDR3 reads CSASTRGGLGTDTQYF. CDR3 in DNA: TGCAGTGCTAGTACAAGGGGGGGCCTTGGCACAGATACGCAGTATTTT.

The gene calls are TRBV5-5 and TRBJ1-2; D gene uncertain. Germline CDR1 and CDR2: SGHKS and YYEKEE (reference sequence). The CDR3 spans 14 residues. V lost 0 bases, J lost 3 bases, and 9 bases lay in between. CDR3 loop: CASSLGRGDYGYTF. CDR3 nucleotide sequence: TGTGCCAGCAGCTTGGGCAGAGGTGACTATGGCTACACCTTC. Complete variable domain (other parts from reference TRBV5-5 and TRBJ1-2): DAGVTQSPTHLIKTRGQQVTLRCSPISGHKSVSWYQQVLGQGPQFIFQYYEKEERGRGNFPDRFSARQFPNYSSELNVNALLLGDSALYLCASSLGRGDYGYTFGSGTRLTVV.

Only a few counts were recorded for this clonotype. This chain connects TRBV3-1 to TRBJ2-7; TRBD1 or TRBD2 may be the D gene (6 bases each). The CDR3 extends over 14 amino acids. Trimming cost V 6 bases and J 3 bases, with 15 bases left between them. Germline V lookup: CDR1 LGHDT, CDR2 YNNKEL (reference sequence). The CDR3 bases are TGTGCCAGCAGTCGATCGGAGGGGGACTACGAGCAGTACTTC. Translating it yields CASSRSEGDYEQYF.

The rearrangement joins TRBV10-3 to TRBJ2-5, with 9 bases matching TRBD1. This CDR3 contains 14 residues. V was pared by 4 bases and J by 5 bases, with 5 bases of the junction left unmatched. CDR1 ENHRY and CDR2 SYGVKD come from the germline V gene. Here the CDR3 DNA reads TGTGCCATCAGTGGCTACAGGGGGCAGGAGACCCAGTACTTC. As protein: CAISGYRGQETQYF.

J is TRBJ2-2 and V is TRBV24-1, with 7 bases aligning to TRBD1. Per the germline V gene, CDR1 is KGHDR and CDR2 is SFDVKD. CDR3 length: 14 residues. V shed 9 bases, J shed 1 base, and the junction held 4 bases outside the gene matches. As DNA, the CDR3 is TGTGCCACCGCCGGGACAGAGAACACCGGGGAGCTGTTTTTT. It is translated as CATAGTENTGELFF.